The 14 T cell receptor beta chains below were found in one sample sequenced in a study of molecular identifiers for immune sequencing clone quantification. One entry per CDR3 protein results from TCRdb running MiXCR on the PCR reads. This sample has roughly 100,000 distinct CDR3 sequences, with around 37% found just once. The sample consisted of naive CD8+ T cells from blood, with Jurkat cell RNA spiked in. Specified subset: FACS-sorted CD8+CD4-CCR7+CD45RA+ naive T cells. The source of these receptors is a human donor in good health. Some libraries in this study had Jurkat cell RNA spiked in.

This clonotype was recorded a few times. CDR3 nucleotides: TGCGCCAGCAGCCAGGACAGGGGTATAGTCGAGCAGTACTTC. Translation gives CASSQDRGIVEQYF. The V gene is TRBV4-3, the J gene TRBJ2-7; TRBD1 matches at 9 bases. From germline, CDR1 is LGHNA and CDR2 YSLEER. The ends lost 3 bases at V and 6 bases at J; junction bases unmatched: 6. The CDR3 length is 14 residues.

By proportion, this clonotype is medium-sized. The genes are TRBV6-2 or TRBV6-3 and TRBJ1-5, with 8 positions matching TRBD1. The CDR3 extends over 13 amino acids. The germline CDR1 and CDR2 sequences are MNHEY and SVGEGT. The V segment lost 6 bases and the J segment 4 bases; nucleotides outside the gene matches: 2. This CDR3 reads CASRDRVNQPQHF. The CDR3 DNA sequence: TGTGCCAGCAGGGACAGGGTGAATCAGCCCCAGCATTTT.

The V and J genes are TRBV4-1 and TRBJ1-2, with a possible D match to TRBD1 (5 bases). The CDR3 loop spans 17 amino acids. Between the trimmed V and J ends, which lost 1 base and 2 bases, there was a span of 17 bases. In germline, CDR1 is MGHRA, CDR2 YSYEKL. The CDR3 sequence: CASSQVGLVNRNYGYTF. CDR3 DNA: TGCGCCAGCAGCCAAGTGGGGTTGGTGAACAGGAACTATGGCTACACCTTC.

CDR3 protein: CASSPSSGVYNEQFF. The CDR3 DNA reads as TGTGCCAGCAGCCCAAGTAGCGGGGTTTACAATGAGCAGTTCTTC. This rearrangement joins TRBV27 to TRBJ2-1; 8 positions match TRBD2. The ends lost 6 bases at V and 4 bases at J; junction bases unmatched: 8. This CDR3 spans 15 amino acids. Germline CDR1 MNHEY, CDR2 SMNVEV (reference sequence).

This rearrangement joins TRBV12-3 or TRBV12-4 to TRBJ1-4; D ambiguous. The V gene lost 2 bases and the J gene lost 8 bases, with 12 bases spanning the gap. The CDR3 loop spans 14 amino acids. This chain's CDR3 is CASSLSRDNEKLFF. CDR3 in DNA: TGTGCCAGCAGTTTAAGCCGCGATAACGAAAAACTGTTTTTT.

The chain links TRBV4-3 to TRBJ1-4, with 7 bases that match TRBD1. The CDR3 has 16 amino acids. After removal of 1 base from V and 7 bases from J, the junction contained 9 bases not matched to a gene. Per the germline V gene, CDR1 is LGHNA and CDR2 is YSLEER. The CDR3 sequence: CASSQVGTEQSEKLFF. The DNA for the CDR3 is TGCGCCAGCAGCCAAGTGGGGACAGAACAAAGTGAAAAACTGTTTTTT.

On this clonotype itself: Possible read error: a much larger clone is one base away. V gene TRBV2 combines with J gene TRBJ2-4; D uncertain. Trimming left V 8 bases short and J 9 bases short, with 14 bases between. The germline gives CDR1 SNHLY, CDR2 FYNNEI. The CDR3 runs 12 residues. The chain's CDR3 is CASGTGLFIQYF. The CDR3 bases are TGTGCCAGCGGTACCGGTCTGTTCATTCAGTACTTC.

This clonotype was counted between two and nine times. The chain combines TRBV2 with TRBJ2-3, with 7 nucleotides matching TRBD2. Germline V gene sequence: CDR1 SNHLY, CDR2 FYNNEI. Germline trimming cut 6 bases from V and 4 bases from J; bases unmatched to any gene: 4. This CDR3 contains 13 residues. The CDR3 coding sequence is TGTGCCAGCAGGGAGACTAGCTCAGATACGCAGTATTTT. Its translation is CASRETSSDTQYF.

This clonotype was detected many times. CDR3 amino acids: CASSFSGRVEQFF. The DNA for the CDR3 is TGTGCCAGCAGCTTTAGCGGGAGGGTTGAGCAGTTCTTC. The chain employs TRBV7-8 and TRBJ2-1; the match to TRBD2 covers 11 bases. V lost 3 bases, J lost 9 bases, and 1 base stayed unmatched. Per germline, CDR1 SGHVS and CDR2 FQNEAQ. The CDR3 contains 13 residues.

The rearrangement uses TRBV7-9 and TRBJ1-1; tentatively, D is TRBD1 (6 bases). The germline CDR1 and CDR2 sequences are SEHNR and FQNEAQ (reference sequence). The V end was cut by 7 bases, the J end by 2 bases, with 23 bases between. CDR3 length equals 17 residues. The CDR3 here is CASKPGPGAPTNTEAFF. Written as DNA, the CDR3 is TGTGCCAGCAAACCGGGACCGGGGGCCCCCACTAACACTGAAGCTTTCTTT.

The CDR3 spells CASSLRGASEAFF. Written as DNA, the CDR3 is TGTGCCAGCAGTTTGCGGGGGGCCTCTGAAGCTTTCTTT. The chain is built from TRBV28 and TRBJ1-1, with D perhaps matching TRBD1 (6 bases). V was clipped by 3 bases and J by 6 bases, with 11 bases between them. CDR1 is MDHEN, CDR2 SYDVKM, per germline. This CDR3 comprises 13 residues. Complete variable domain (other parts from reference TRBV28 and TRBJ1-1): DVKVTQSSRYLVKRTGEKVFLECVQDMDHENMFWYRQDPGLGLRLIYFSYDVKMKEKGDIPEGYSVSREKKERFSLILESASTNQTSMYLCASSLRGASEAFFGQGTRLTVV.

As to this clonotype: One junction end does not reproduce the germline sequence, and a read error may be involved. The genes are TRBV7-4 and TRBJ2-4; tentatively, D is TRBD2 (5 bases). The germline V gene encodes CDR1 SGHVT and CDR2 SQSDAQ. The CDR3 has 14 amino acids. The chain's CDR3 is CASSLTTSQNTLYF. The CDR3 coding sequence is TGTGCCAGCAGTTTGACAACTAGTCAAAACACCTTGTACTTT.

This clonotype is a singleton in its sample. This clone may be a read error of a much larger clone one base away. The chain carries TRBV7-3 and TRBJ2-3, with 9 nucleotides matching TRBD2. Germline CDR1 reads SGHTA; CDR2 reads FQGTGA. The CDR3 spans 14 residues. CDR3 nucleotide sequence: TGTGCCAGCGGCTTAGCGGGAGTCCCAGATACGCAGTATTTT. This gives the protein CASGLAGVPDTQYF.

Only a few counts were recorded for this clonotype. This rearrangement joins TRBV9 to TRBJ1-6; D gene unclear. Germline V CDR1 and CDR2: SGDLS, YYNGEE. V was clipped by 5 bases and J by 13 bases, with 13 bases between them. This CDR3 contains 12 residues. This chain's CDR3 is CASSLGPVPLHF. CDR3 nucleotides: TGTGCCAGCAGTCTGGGCCCAGTCCCCCTCCACTTT.